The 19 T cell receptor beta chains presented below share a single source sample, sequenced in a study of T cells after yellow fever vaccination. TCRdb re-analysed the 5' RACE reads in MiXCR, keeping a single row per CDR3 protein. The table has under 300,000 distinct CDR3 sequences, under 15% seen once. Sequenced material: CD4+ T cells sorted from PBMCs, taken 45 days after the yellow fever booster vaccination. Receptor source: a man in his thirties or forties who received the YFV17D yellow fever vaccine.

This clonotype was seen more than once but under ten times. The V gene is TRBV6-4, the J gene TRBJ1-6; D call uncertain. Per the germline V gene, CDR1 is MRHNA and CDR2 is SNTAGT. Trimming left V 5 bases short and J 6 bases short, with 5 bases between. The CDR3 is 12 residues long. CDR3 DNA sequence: TGTGCCAGCAGTAACAGTAATTCACCCCTCCACTTT. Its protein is CASSNSNSPLHF.

CDR3 nucleotide sequence: TGTGCCAGCAGCCGTCTCGGCGGGGACACTGAAGCTTTCTTT. The encoded protein is CASSRLGGDTEAFF. This sequence joins TRBV7-9 and TRBJ1-1; D gene uncertain. Germline V CDR1 and CDR2: SEHNR, FQNEAQ (reference sequence). The CDR3 contains 14 residues. V was cut by 5 bases and J by 3 bases, with 13 bases left in between.

The CDR3 loop reads CASSSGVEQYF. CDR3 in DNA: TGTGCCAGCAGTTCGGGGGTCGAGCAGTACTTC. The gene calls are TRBV6-5 and TRBJ2-7, with D tentatively TRBD2 (6 bases). V shed 4 bases and J shed 6 bases, with 7 bases lying between them. Germline-derived CDR1 and CDR2 are MNHEY and SVGAGI. The CDR3 contains 11 residues.

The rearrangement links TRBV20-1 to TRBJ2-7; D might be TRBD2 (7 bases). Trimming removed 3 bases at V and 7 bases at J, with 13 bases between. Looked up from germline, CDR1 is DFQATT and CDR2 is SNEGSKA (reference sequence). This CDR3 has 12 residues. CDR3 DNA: TGCAGTGCTAGTAGAGGGGGAGGGGAGCAGTACTTC. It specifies CSASRGGGEQYF.

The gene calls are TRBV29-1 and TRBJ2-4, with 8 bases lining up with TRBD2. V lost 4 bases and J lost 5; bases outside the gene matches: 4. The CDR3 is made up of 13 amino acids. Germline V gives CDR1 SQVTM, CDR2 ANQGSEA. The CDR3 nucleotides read TGCAGCGTTGCCGCTAGCGGGCAAAACATTCAGTACTTC. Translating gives CSVAASGQNIQYF.

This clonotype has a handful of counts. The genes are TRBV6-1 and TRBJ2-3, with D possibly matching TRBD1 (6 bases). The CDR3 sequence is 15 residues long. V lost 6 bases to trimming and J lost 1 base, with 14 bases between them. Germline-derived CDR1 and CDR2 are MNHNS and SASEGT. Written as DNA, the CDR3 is TGTGCCAGCAGAATCGGCAGGGGCCGCACAGATACGCAGTATTTT. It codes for CASRIGRGRTDTQYF.

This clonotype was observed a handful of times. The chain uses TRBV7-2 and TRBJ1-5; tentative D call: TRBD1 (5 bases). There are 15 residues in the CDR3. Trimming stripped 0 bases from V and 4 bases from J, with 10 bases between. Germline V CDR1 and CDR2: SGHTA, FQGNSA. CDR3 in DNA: TGTGCCAGCAGCTTAGCGCTAGGGGTGAATCAGCCCCAGCATTTT. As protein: CASSLALGVNQPQHF.

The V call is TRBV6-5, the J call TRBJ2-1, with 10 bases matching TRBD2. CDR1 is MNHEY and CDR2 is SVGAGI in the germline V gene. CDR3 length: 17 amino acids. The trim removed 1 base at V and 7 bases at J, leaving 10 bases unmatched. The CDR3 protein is CASSYFRTSGKYNEQFF. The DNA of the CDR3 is TGTGCCAGCAGTTACTTCCGAACTAGCGGGAAATATAATGAGCAGTTCTTC.

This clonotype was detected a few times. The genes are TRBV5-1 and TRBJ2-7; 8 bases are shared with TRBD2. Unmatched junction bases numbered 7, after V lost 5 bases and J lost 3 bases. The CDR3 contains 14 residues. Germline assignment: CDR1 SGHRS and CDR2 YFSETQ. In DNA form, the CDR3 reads TGCGCCAGCAGTTTAGCGGGAAACCACTACGAGCAGTACTTC. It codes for CASSLAGNHYEQYF.

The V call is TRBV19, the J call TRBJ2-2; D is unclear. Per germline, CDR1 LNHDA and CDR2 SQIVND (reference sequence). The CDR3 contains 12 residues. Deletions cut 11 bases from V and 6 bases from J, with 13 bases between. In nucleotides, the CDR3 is TGTGCCTCCCTAAGGAGCCCCGGGGAGCTGTTTTTT. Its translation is CASLRSPGELFF. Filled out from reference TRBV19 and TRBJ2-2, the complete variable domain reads DGGITQSPKYLFRKEGQNVTLSCEQNLNHDAMYWYRQDPGQGLRLIYYSQIVNDFQKGDIAEGYSVSREKKESFPLTVTSAQKNPTAFYLCASLRSPGELFFGEGSRLTVL.

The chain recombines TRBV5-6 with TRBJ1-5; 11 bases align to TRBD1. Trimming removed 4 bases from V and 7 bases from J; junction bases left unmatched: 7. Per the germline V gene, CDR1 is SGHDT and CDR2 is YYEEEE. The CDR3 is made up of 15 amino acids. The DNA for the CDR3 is TGTGCCAGCAGCACGGGACAGGGGGTGGGACAGCCCCAGCATTTT. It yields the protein CASSTGQGVGQPQHF.

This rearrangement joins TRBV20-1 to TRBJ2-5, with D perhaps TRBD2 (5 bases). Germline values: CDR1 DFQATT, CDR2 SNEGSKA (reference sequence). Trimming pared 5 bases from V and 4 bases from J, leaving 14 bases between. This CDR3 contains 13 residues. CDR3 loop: CSALWGVVETQYF. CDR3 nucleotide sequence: TGCAGTGCTCTCTGGGGAGTGGTAGAGACCCAGTACTTC.

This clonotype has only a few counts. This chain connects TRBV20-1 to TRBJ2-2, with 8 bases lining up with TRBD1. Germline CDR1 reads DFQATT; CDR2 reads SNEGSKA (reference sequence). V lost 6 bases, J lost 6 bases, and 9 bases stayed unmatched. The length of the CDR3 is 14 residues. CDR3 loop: CSAQDRGRSGELFF. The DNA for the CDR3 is TGCAGTGCCCAAGACAGGGGAAGGTCCGGGGAGCTGTTTTTT.

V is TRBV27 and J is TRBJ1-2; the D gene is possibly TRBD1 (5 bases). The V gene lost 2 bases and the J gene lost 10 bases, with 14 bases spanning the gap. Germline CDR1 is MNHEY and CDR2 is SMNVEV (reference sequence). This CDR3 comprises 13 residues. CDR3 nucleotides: TGTGCCAGCAGTTTAAGTGGGGCAGGCTACTACACCTTC. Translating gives CASSLSGAGYYTF.

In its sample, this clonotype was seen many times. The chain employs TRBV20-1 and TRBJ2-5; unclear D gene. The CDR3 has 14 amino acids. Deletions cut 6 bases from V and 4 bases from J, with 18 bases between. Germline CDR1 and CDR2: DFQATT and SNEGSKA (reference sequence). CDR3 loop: CSASFQKVGETQYF. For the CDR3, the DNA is TGCAGTGCCAGCTTTCAAAAGGTCGGAGAGACCCAGTACTTC.

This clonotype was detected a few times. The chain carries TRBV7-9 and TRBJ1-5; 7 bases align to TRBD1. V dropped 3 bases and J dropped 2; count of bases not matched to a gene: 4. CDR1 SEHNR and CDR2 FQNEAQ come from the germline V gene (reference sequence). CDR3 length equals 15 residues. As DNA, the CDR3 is TGTGCCAGCAGCTTGACAGGGACCGGCAATCAGCCCCAGCATTTT. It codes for CASSLTGTGNQPQHF.

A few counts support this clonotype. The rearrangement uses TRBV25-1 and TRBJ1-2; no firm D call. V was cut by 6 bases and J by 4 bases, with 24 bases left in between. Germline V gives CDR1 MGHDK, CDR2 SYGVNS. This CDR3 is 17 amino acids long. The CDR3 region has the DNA TGTGCCAGCAGCCCACAGATTCCTGAAGCTTTGCTCTATGGCTACACCTTC. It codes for CASSPQIPEALLYGYTF.

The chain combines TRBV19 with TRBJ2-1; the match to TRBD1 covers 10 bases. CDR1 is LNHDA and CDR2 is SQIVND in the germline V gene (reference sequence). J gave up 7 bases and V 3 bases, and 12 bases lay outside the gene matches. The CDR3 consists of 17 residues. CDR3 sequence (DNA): TGTGCCAGTAGTATGACGGACAGGGGGGAGTTTAGGAATGAGCAGTTCTTC. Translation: CASSMTDRGEFRNEQFF.

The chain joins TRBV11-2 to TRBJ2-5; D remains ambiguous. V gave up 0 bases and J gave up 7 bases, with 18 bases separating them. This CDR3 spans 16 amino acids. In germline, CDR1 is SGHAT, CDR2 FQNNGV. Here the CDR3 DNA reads TGTGCCAGCAGCTTAGATCCCGCAGCTTCATGGGGGACCCAGTACTTC. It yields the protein CASSLDPAASWGTQYF.